Below, 19 T cell receptor beta chains from the same sample are listed, as sequenced in a study of post-analysis software for immune sequencing data. Their antigens are not known. Overall study findings and caveats: TRBV segments more frequent in patients than in controls numbered roughly 5 and included TRBV5-6, TRBV5-1 and TRBV20-1.

Unique-molecular-identifier-tagged TCR beta cDNA libraries were used. TCRdb itself ran the PCR reads through MiXCR, one entry per CDR3 protein. The repertoire holds 820,000 or so distinct CDR3 sequences, with about 53% as singletons. Source material: blood. Source of these receptors: a girl between 10 and 17 years old with multiple sclerosis.

This clonotype was seen more than once but under ten times. The chain recombines TRBV6-5 with TRBJ1-2; D is unresolved. The V end was cut by 4 bases, the J end by 4 bases, with 13 bases between. In germline, CDR1 is MNHEY, CDR2 SVGAGI. The CDR3 is 14 amino acids. CDR3 DNA: TGTGCCAGCAGTTTCACCGCCGGGAGCTATGGCTACACCTTC. Protein sequence: CASSFTAGSYGYTF.

This clonotype showed up just a few times. The rearrangement links TRBV15 to TRBJ2-7; 8 nucleotides match TRBD1. The CDR3 is 14 residues long. Germline V gene sequence: CDR1 LNHNV, CDR2 YYDKDF (reference sequence). V shed 1 base and J 5 bases; nucleotides not matched to a gene: 4. The CDR3 spells CATSRGQGSHEQYF. In DNA form, the CDR3 reads TGTGCCACCAGCAGAGGACAGGGGTCCCACGAGCAGTACTTC.

The V gene is TRBV7-3, the J gene TRBJ2-5; possibly TRBD1 for D (5 bases). Germline values: CDR1 SGHTA, CDR2 FQGTGA. This CDR3 is 15 amino acids long. The V end lost 0 bases, the J end lost 5 bases, and 13 bases lay between the germline ends. Here the CDR3 DNA reads TGTGCCAGCAGCTTAACGGGGCAGTGGCGGGAGACCCAGTACTTC. Protein sequence: CASSLTGQWRETQYF.

This chain links TRBV3-1 with TRBJ1-2; D is perhaps TRBD1 (5 bases). Germline loops: CDR1 LGHDT, CDR2 YNNKEL (reference sequence). With 2 bases removed from V and 6 bases from J, the gap between germline ends came to 13 bases. The length of the CDR3 is 14 residues. Here the CDR3 DNA reads TGTGCCAGCAGCCAATTGAGACAGCTCCATGGCTACACCTTC. It codes for CASSQLRQLHGYTF. The full variable domain, in which reference TRBV3-1 and TRBJ1-2 provide the parts outside the CDR3, is DTAVSQTPKYLVTQMGNDKSIKCEQNLGHDTMYWYKQDSKKFLKIMFSYNNKELIINETVPNRFSPKSPDKAHLNLHINSLELGDSAVYFCASSQLRQLHGYTFGSGTRLTVV.

This chain joins TRBV7-9 and TRBJ1-2; 8 nucleotides match TRBD1. This CDR3 is 17 amino acids long. V shed 2 bases and J 2 bases; nucleotides not matched to a gene: 10. Germline lookup yields CDR1 SEHNR and CDR2 FQNEAQ (reference sequence). The CDR3 sequence: CASSLTIRPGGNYGYTF. The CDR3 bases are TGTGCCAGCAGCTTAACGATTCGTCCAGGGGGCAACTATGGCTACACCTTC. Full variable domain (outside the CDR3, taken from reference TRBV7-9 and TRBJ1-2): DTGVSQNPRHKITKRGQNVTFRCDPISEHNRLYWYRQTLGQGPEFLTYFQNEAQLEKSRLLSDRFSAERPKGSFSTLEIQRTEQGDSAMYLCASSLTIRPGGNYGYTFGSGTRLTVV.

The V gene is TRBV5-1, the J gene TRBJ2-3; D unresolved. Germline V gives CDR1 SGHRS, CDR2 YFSETQ. V shed 6 bases and J shed 2 bases, with 16 bases lying between them. This CDR3 region has 15 residues. The CDR3 DNA follows: TGCGCCAGCAACTTCCCCTTATTATTCACAGATACGCAGTATTTT. Protein sequence: CASNFPLLFTDTQYF. Full variable domain (outside the CDR3, taken from reference TRBV5-1 and TRBJ2-3): KAGVTQTPRYLIKTRGQQVTLSCSPISGHRSVSWYQQTPGQGLQFLFEYFSETQRNKGNFPGRFSGRQFSNSRSEMNVSTLELGDSALYLCASNFPLLFTDTQYFGPGTRLTVL.

CDR3 in DNA: TGCAGCGTTGAGCACGGGCTGTTAAGGGACTATGGCTACACCTTC. Residues: CSVEHGLLRDYGYTF. The genes are TRBV29-1 and TRBJ1-2; unclear D gene. Germline CDR1 SQVTM, CDR2 ANQGSEA. The V and J ends lost 3 bases and 3 bases respectively, with 17 bases between them. The CDR3 has 15 amino acids.

This clonotype has just a few counts. The gene calls are TRBV6-5 and TRBJ2-1; 9 bases fit TRBD2. CDR3 length equals 16 residues. Germline lookup yields CDR1 MNHEY and CDR2 SVGAGI. V lost 4 bases, J lost 5 bases, and 9 bases stayed unmatched. The CDR3, as DNA: TGTGCCAGCAGTTCACCTAGACTAGCGGCCCACAATGAGCAGTTCTTC. Translating gives CASSSPRLAAHNEQFF.

This clonotype turned up a few times. The chain combines TRBV2 with TRBJ2-1, with unresolved D. The germline V and J ends were trimmed by 7 bases and 0 bases, with 10 bases remaining between them. CDR3 length: 14 amino acids. Germline V CDR1 and CDR2: SNHLY, FYNNEI. CDR3 DNA sequence: TGTGCCAGCAACCCCCCTGGCTCCTACAATGAGCAGTTCTTC. It yields the protein CASNPPGSYNEQFF. Combining the CDR3 with reference TRBV2 and TRBJ2-1 gives the whole variable domain EPEVTQTPSHQVTQMGQEVILRCVPISNHLYFYWYRQILGQKVEFLVSFYNNEISEKSEIFDDQFSVERPDGSNFTLKIRSTKLEDSAMYFCASNPPGSYNEQFFGPGTRLTVL.

This chain links TRBV6-2 or TRBV6-3 with TRBJ2-1; D remains ambiguous. CDR1 is MNHEY and CDR2 is SVGEGT in the germline V gene. CDR3 length: 13 amino acids. V gave up 1 base and J gave up 4 bases, with 5 bases separating them. The CDR3 region has the DNA TGTGCCAGCAGTTACTATGCATACAATGAGCAGTTCTTC. It yields the protein CASSYYAYNEQFF.

The chain combines TRBV12-3 or TRBV12-4 with TRBJ1-1, with 10 bases matching TRBD1. CDR3 size: 14 residues. The V gene end was trimmed by 6 bases and the J gene end by 6 bases; junction bases not matched to a gene: 7. The CDR3: CASRLRTGGAEAFF. CDR3 bases: TGTGCCAGCAGACTACGGACAGGGGGAGCTGAAGCTTTCTTT.

This clonotype was picked up one time. This rearrangement joins TRBV12-5 to TRBJ1-2; 9 nucleotides align to TRBD1. V lost 6 bases, J lost 6 bases, and 8 bases stayed unmatched. The CDR3 has 14 amino acids. The germline CDR1 and CDR2 sequences are LGHNT and FRNRAP. CDR3 sequence (DNA): TGTGCTAGTGGGAGGGGACAGGGTGTAGATGGCTACACCTTC. Translating gives CASGRGQGVDGYTF.

The genes are TRBV9 and TRBJ2-3; D possibly uses TRBD1 or TRBD2 (6 bases each). The V end was cut by 4 bases, the J end by 3 bases, with 24 bases between. The CDR3 extends over 18 amino acids. Germline assignment: CDR1 SGDLS and CDR2 YYNGEE. The CDR3 region is CASSSLLAAGGGTDTQYF. For the CDR3, the DNA is TGTGCCAGCAGCTCCTTGCTTGCGGCCGGAGGGGGTACAGATACGCAGTATTTT. The full variable domain, its missing parts supplied by reference TRBV9 and TRBJ2-3, is DSGVTQTPKHLITATGQRVTLRCSPRSGDLSVYWYQQSLDQGLQFLIQYYNGEERAKGNILERFSAQQFPDLHSELNLSSLELGDSALYFCASSSLLAAGGGTDTQYFGPGTRLTVL.

This rearrangement joins TRBV9 to TRBJ2-5, with 11 nucleotides matching TRBD2. V was pared by 3 bases and J by 2 bases, with 6 bases of the junction left unmatched. The CDR3 length is 16 residues. Germline CDR1 and CDR2: SGDLS and YYNGEE. In DNA, the CDR3 is TGTGCCAGCAGCGAAGGGGTAGCGGGAGGGCAAGAGACCCAGTACTTC. Translation: CASSEGVAGGQETQYF.

The chain uses TRBV7-9 and TRBJ2-3; 9 nucleotides align to TRBD2. Unmatched junction bases numbered 9, after V lost 1 base and J lost 4 bases. The CDR3 has 17 amino acids. In germline, CDR1 is SEHNR, CDR2 FQNEAQ (reference sequence). The CDR3: CASSLGGSGSRSDTQYF. As DNA, the CDR3 is TGTGCCAGCAGCTTAGGGGGTAGCGGGAGTAGATCAGATACGCAGTATTTT.

This clonotype occurred once. The rearrangement uses TRBV6-1 and TRBJ2-5; 8 bases map to TRBD1. Germline V lookup: CDR1 MNHNS, CDR2 SASEGT. There are 11 residues in the CDR3. With 7 bases clipped from V and 11 bases from J, the junction kept 6 bases outside the gene matches. The CDR3 nucleotides read TGTGCCAGCACCACCGGGACAGGACAGTACTTC. Translated, it gives CASTTGTGQYF.

V is TRBV3-1 and J is TRBJ2-5, with 7 bases that match TRBD2. The CDR3 contains 14 residues. The V segment lost 1 base and the J segment 6 bases; nucleotides outside the gene matches: 5. Germline lookup yields CDR1 LGHDT and CDR2 YNNKEL (reference sequence). CDR3 amino acids: CASSQVSGRQTQYF. The CDR3 DNA reads TGTGCCAGCAGCCAAGTCTCCGGGAGGCAGACCCAGTACTTC.

Concerning this clonotype itself: Possible read error: a much larger clone is one base away. The chain joins TRBV7-8 to TRBJ2-3; 8 nucleotides align to TRBD1. CDR1 is SGHVS, CDR2 FQNEAQ, per germline. The CDR3 has 16 amino acids. The CDR3 protein is CAGRRQGRMIGDTQYF. CDR3 DNA: TGTGCCGGCAGACGACAGGGGAGAATGATTGGAGATACGCAGTATTTT.

The chain carries TRBV14 and TRBJ2-7; the D is unclear. V shed 0 bases and J shed 2 bases, with 17 bases lying between them. Germline V gives CDR1 SGHDN, CDR2 FVKESK. This CDR3 region has 17 residues. Written as DNA, the CDR3 is TGTGCCAGCAGCCAAGATCCTCTCGTCTACGGGCCCTACGAGCAGTACTTC. Translated: CASSQDPLVYGPYEQYF.